Listed below are T cell receptor beta chains from one sample, sequenced in a study of T-cell memory formation after mild COVID-19. TCRdb re-called the 5' RACE reads through MiXCR, storing one row per CDR3 protein. The table shows fewer than 700,000 distinct CDR3 sequences, with about 20% occurring only once. The source material was PBMCs or a T cell subset sorted from them (not recorded which). Every receptor here comes from an adult woman who had mild COVID-19 (a few samples of this study predate the infection). Cell type and time point are not known. CDR3s leave out the opening cysteine and the closing phenylalanine or tryptophan.

CDR3 length,V gene,CDR3 protein
13,TRBV5-1,ASSYIGGRDTEAF
10,TRBV20-1,SAFPEGPEAF
9,TRBV30,AWVSYNEQF
13,TRBV12-3/TRBV12-4,ASSFGQGRTDTQY
13,TRBV7-9,ASSFGGNGNQPQH
12,TRBV19,ASSMLGHGTEAF
10,TRBV15,APRSSHYGYT
14,TRBV7-2,ASSLDVTGRGNEQF
12,TRBV5-6,ASSRPGVGQPQH
12,TRBV5-5,ASSFQTTVRGYT
13,TRBV9,ASSPRGGVVHEQF
13,TRBV12-3/TRBV12-4,AVTITGSRYNEQF
16,TRBV7-9,ASSFLFRGALSYNEQF
10,TRBV20-1,SAGADYNEQF
12,TRBV30,ASNPGQGGNEQF
13,TRBV5-1,ASSLRDRVTGELF
14,TRBV5-4,ASSSSLGQTNYGYT
13,TRBV7-8,ASSQRGTGQETQY
11,TRBV24-1,ATSDFANTEAF
13,TRBV4-2,ASSSGGQSQETQY
13,TRBV5-1,ASSLSSGQQETQY
14,TRBV19,ASSTRGSGKGETQY
14,TRBV20-1,SARDDREPYNSPLH
14,TRBV4-1,ASSQVGGRSYNEQF
11,TRBV7-9,ASSLGHVYEQY
14,TRBV7-3,ASSQGRGSGANVLT
13,TRBV7-9,ASTLSSGEFYGYT
9,TRBV29-1,SVVVNYGYT
16,TRBV28,ASSPSRLAGSSYNEQF